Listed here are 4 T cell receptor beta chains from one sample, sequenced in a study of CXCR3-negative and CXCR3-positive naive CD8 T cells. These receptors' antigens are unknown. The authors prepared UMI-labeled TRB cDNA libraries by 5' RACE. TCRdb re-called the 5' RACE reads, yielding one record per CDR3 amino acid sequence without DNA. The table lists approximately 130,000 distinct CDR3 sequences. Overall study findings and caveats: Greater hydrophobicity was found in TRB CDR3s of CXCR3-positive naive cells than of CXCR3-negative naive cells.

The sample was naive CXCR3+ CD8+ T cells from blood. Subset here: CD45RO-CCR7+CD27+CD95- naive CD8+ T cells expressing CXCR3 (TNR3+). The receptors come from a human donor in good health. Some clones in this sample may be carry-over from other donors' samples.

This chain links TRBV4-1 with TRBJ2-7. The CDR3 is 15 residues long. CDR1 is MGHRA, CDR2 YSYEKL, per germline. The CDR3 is CASSQEVRAAYEQYF.

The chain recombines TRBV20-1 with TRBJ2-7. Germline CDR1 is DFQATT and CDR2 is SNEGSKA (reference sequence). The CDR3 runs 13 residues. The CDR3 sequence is CSARRREFYEQYF.

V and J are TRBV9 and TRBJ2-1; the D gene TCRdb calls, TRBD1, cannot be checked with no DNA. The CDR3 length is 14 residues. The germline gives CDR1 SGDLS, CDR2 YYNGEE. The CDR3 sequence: CASSAPFWAHEQFF.

The CDR3: CASSLATVSGNTIYF. V gene TRBV7-9 combines with J gene TRBJ1-3. CDR1 and CDR2 from the germline V gene are SEHNR and FQNEAQ (reference sequence). The CDR3 spans 15 residues.